Below are 18 T cell receptor beta chains sequenced from a single sample in a study of glioma-infiltrating T cells after dendritic cell vaccination. TCRdb's copy holds only in-frame clones and misses some; the assay was immunoSEQ multiplex PCR. This sample yields just under 100,000 clones, of which 75% to 90% are seen a single time; 5.4% belongs to the top ten. Time point indicated: after dendritic cell vaccination, including at tumor progression/relapse. The starting material was blood, obtained after dendritic cell vaccination. These receptors came from a human donor with glioblastoma.

The chain is built from TRBV6-1 and TRBJ2-3, with 7 bases matching TRBD1. V lost 11 bases to trimming and J lost 1 base; unmatched junction nucleotides: 9. The CDR3 runs to 14 residues. Per germline, CDR1 MNHNS and CDR2 SASEGT. The chain's CDR3 is CAGRQGTGTDTQYF. CDR3 in DNA: TGTGCCGGAAGACAGGGTACAGGCACAGATACGCAGTATTTT.

This chain uses TRBV6-5 with TRBJ1-1; 10 positions agree with TRBD1. The V and J ends lost 5 bases and 11 bases, in that order; junction bases with no gene match: 11. Per germline, CDR1 MNHEY and CDR2 SVGAGI. This CDR3 has 14 amino acids. DNA for the CDR3: TGTGCCAGCAGTGAGACAGGGGGCCGGTGGGAGGCTTTCTTT. Translating gives CASSETGGRWEAFF.

The genes are TRBV9 and TRBJ2-7; TRBD2 aligns across 11 bases. The J segment lost 12 bases and the V segment lost 0 bases, leaving 8 bases of the junction unmatched. Germline CDR1 and CDR2: SGDLS and YYNGEE. This CDR3 region has 14 residues. CDR3 loop: CASSVGVAGGPVYF. For the CDR3, the DNA is TGTGCCAGCAGCGTAGGAGTAGCGGGAGGGCCGGTGTACTTC.

The chain has TRBV27 and TRBJ2-2; a weak D match, TRBD1 (5 bases). The V gene's germline CDR1 is MNHEY and CDR2 SMNVEV (reference sequence). The CDR3 length is 17 residues. Trimming removed 6 bases from V and 3 bases from J, with 20 bases in between. CDR3 sequence: CASRSQRQTIDTGELFF. The CDR3 nucleotides read TGTGCCAGCAGGAGTCAACGACAGACCATCGACACCGGGGAGCTGTTTTTT.

The gene calls are TRBV5-1 and TRBJ1-1; no clear D. In germline, CDR1 is SGHRS, CDR2 YFSETQ. The CDR3 sequence is 14 residues long. Trimming took 5 bases from V and 8 from J, leaving 19 bases between them. The CDR3 reads CASREKFRLSEAFF. CDR3 DNA: TGCGCCAGCAGGGAAAAATTCAGGCTTTCAGAAGCTTTCTTT. The full variable domain, with the rest looked up from reference TRBV5-1 and TRBJ1-1, is KAGVTQTPRYLIKTRGQQVTLSCSPISGHRSVSWYQQTPGQGLQFLFEYFSETQRNKGNFPGRFSGRQFSNSRSEMNVSTLELGDSALYLCASREKFRLSEAFFGQGTRLTVV.

Concerning this clone: The junction departs from the called germline gene at one end, perhaps through a read error. The rearrangement joins TRBV5-1 to TRBJ2-5, with D perhaps TRBD1 (6 bases). The CDR3 sequence is 16 residues long. Germline CDR1 is SGHRS and CDR2 is YFSETQ. This chain's CDR3 is CASSLVPGTIQEIQYF. The CDR3 region has the DNA TGCGCCAGCAGCTTGGTCCCCGGGACAATCCAAGAGATCCAGTACTTC.

As to this clone: The same CDR3 can be traced to other DNA sequences in this sample. The chain uses TRBV5-1 and TRBJ2-1; unclear D gene. Trimming pared 0 bases from V and 1 base from J, leaving 8 bases between. This CDR3 has 15 residues. Germline CDR1 SGHRS, CDR2 YFSETQ. The CDR3 bases are TGCGCCAGCAGCTTGGCATCCGGGTCCTACAATGAGCAGTTCTTC. Translating it yields CASSLASGSYNEQFF.

This clone has a handful of counts. The chain has TRBV10-1 and TRBJ1-1, with TRBD1 matching over 7 bases. V lost 10 bases, J lost 1 base, and 9 bases stayed unmatched. The CDR3 loop spans 14 amino acids. Germline assignment: CDR1 WNHNN and CDR2 SYGVQD (reference sequence). The CDR3 sequence: CATRASGGNTEAFF. CDR3 bases: TGCGCCACCCGGGCGTCAGGGGGGAACACTGAAGCTTTCTTT.

This chain connects TRBV4-1 to TRBJ1-4; D remains unclear. Germline V CDR1 and CDR2: MGHRA, YSYEKL. V lost 0 bases and J lost 2, with 19 bases in between. This CDR3 has 19 residues. The DNA for the CDR3 is TGCGCCAGCAGCCAAGATCCCCGGGAGGATGTGAGCACTAATGAAAAACTGTTTTTT. Translation gives CASSQDPREDVSTNEKLFF.

This CDR3 reads CATSRQLAEGGLYNEQFF. CDR3 DNA sequence: TGTGCCACCAGCAGACAGCTAGCGGAGGGGGGTCTTTACAATGAGCAGTTCTTC. The chain links TRBV15 to TRBJ2-1, with TRBD2 as a possible D gene (7 bases). The CDR3 consists of 18 residues. Germline V gene lookup returns CDR1 LNHNV and CDR2 YYDKDF (reference sequence). Trimming stripped 2 bases from V and 4 bases from J, with 21 bases between. The variable domain in full, with the rest retrieved from reference TRBV15 and TRBJ2-1, is DAMVIQNPRYQVTQFGKPVTLSCSQTLNHNVMYWYQQKSSQAPKLLFHYYDKDFNNEADTPDNFQSRRPNTSFCFLDIRSPGLGDTAMYLCATSRQLAEGGLYNEQFFGPGTRLTVL.

This chain links TRBV7-8 with TRBJ2-7, with D possibly TRBD2 on 6 matching bases. V was pared by 5 bases and J by 7 bases, with 21 bases between. The CDR3 contains 15 residues. Germline V gene sequence: CDR1 SGHVS, CDR2 FQNEAQ. CDR3 DNA: TGTGCCAGCAGCGCCGGCCGGGAGCGCTCTGGGGAGCAGTACTTC. Translating it yields CASSAGRERSGEQYF.

The chain joins TRBV30 to TRBJ1-5; weak D call: TRBD1 (6 bases). The CDR3 is made up of 13 amino acids. Germline V gene lookup returns CDR1 GTSNPN and CDR2 SVGIG (reference sequence). The V and J ends lost 2 bases and 7 bases respectively, with 12 bases between them. CDR3 in amino acids: CAWSPGAAQPQHF. Written as DNA, the CDR3 is TGTGCCTGGAGTCCAGGGGCAGCGCAGCCCCAGCATTTT.

This chain links TRBV5-1 with TRBJ1-1; the D gene is possibly TRBD1 (6 bases). This CDR3 has 14 amino acids. Trimming cost V 4 bases and J 8 bases, with 18 bases left between them. Germline V gene lookup returns CDR1 SGHRS and CDR2 YFSETQ. This CDR3 is CASSKHLDRKEAFF. The CDR3 DNA reads as TGCGCCAGCAGCAAACACCTGGACAGAAAGGAAGCTTTCTTT.

The V and J genes are TRBV10-3 and TRBJ2-7; the D gene is possibly TRBD1 (5 bases). V lost 9 bases and J lost 2, with 14 bases in between. This CDR3 region has 13 residues. The V gene's germline CDR1 is ENHRY and CDR2 SYGVKD. In DNA, the CDR3 is TGTGCCATGACACCCGACAGTACCTACGAGCAGTACTTC. It is translated as CAMTPDSTYEQYF.

This chain's CDR3 is CASSVGTGNQPQHF. The CDR3 DNA reads TGCGCCAGCAGCGTCGGGACAGGCAATCAGCCCCAGCATTTT. This sequence joins TRBV5-1 and TRBJ1-5, with 7 positions matching TRBD1. The CDR3 sequence is 14 residues long. In germline, CDR1 is SGHRS, CDR2 YFSETQ. J gave up 2 bases and V 4 bases, and 3 bases lay outside the gene matches.

The gene calls are TRBV6-5 and TRBJ1-1, with D perhaps matching TRBD1 (6 bases). V lost 4 bases to trimming and J lost 1 base, with 16 bases between them. The CDR3 extends over 16 amino acids. Germline V gene data show CDR1 as MNHEY and CDR2 as SVGAGI. The DNA for the CDR3 is TGTGCCAGCAGTTCCTCGTACGACAGGCCGAACACTGAAGCTTTCTTT. Protein: CASSSSYDRPNTEAFF.

The rearrangement uses TRBV5-1 and TRBJ2-2, with 8 bases fitting TRBD1. Germline V lookup: CDR1 SGHRS, CDR2 YFSETQ. The CDR3 has 15 amino acids. Trimming cost V 4 bases and J 3 bases; bases outside gene matches: 5. This CDR3 is CASSLGQEDTGELFF. DNA of the CDR3: TGCGCCAGCAGCCTGGGACAGGAGGACACCGGGGAGCTGTTTTTT. The full variable domain, its missing parts supplied by reference TRBV5-1 and TRBJ2-2, is KAGVTQTPRYLIKTRGQQVTLSCSPISGHRSVSWYQQTPGQGLQFLFEYFSETQRNKGNFPGRFSGRQFSNSRSEMNVSTLELGDSALYLCASSLGQEDTGELFFGEGSRLTVL.

The chain recombines TRBV11-2 with TRBJ2-1; a weak D match, TRBD2 (5 bases). Between the trimmed V and J ends, which lost 5 bases and 7 bases, there was a span of 15 bases. The CDR3 runs 14 residues. Per the germline V gene, CDR1 is SGHAT and CDR2 is FQNNGV. The CDR3 sequence: CASSPGWIKNEQFF. The CDR3 DNA is TGTGCCAGCAGCCCGGGGTGGATAAAGAATGAGCAGTTCTTC.